This T cell receptor (beta chain) is from a study of T cell responses to AZD1222 COVID-19 vaccine. Study conclusions and caveats: Spike-specific TCR depth and breadth grew after two AZD1222 doses.

Method: immunoSEQ multiplex PCR; TCRdb's copy keeps in-frame clones and lacks some. Of some 170,000 clones detected, around 90% appear once; the ten largest clones hold more than 4%. Trimming took off 6 bases at V and 5 bases at J, with 16 bases between the two ends. Germline values: CDR1 WSHSY, CDR2 SAAADI. There are 14 residues in the CDR3. Details on this clone: Its antigen remains unknown.

This chain joins TRBV10-2 and TRBJ2-5; D is perhaps TRBD1 or TRBD2 (6 bases each). Material: peripheral blood, obtained 28 days after the second dose of the MenACWY control vaccine. This TCR derives from an adult who received the MenACWY meningococcal vaccine as a control. CDR3 region: CASRSRGGGETQYF. CDR3 bases: TGCGCCAGCAGAAGTCGAGGAGGGGGGGAGACCCAGTACTTC.